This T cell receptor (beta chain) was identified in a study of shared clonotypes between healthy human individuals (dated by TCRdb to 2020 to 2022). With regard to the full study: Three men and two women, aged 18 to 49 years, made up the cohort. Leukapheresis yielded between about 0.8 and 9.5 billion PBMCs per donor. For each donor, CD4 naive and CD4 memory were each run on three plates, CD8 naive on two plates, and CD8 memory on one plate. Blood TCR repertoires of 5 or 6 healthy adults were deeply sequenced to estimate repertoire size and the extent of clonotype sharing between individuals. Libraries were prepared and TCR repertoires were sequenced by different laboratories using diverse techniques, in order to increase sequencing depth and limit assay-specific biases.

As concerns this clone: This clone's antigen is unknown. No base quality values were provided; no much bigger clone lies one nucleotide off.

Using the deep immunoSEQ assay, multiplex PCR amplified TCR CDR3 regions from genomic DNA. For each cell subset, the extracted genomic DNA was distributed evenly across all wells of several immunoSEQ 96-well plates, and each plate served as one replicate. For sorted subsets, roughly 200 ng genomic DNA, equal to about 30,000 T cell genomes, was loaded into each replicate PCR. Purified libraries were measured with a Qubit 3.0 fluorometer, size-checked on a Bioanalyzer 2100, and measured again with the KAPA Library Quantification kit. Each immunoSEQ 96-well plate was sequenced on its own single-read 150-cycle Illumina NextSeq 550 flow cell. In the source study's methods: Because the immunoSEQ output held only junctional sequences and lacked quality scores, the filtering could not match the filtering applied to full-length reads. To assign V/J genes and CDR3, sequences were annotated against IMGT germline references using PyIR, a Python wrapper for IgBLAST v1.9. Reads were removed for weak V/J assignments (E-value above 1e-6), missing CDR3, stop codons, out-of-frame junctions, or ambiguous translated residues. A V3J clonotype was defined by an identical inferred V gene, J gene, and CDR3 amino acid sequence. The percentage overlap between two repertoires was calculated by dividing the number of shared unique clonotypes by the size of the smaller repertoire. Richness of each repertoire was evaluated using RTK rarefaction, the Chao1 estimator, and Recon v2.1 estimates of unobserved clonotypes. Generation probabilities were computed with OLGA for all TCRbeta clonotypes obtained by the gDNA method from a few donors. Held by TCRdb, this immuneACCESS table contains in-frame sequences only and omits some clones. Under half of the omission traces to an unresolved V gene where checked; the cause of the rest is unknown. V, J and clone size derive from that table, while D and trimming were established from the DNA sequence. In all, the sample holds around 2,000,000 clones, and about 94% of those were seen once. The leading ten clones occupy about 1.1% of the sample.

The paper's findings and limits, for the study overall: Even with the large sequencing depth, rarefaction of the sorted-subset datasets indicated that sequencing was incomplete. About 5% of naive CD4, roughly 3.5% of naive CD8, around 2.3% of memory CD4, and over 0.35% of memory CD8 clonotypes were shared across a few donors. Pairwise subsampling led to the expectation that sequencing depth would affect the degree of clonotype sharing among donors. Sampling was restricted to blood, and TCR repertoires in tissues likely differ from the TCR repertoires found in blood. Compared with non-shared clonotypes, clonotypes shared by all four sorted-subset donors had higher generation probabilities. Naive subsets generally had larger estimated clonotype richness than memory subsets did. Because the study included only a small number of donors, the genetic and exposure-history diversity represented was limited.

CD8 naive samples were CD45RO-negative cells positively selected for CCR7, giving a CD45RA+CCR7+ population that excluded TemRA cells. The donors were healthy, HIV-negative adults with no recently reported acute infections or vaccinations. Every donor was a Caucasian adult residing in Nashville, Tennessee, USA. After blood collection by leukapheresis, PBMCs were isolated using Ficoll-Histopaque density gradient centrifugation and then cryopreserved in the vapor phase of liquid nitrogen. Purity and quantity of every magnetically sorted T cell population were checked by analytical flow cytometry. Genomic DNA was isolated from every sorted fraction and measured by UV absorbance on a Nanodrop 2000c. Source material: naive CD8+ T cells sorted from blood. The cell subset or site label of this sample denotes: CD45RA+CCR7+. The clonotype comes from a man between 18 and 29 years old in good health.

Here is the DNA: TGTGCCAGCAGTGAAAACAGCCTGAGGGTGGAGCAGTACTTC. Its translation reads: CASSENSLRVEQYF. The chain couples TRBV2 to TRBJ2-7; TRBD2 is perhaps the D gene, given 5 matching bases. V is reduced by 2 bases and J by 7 bases, leaving a spacing of 15 bases between them. Sequences SNHLY (CDR1) and FYNNEI (CDR2) are obtained from the germline V gene. The CDR3, cysteine through phenylalanine, is 14 amino acids long. CDR3 DNA is the only sequence kept; it has 42 bases, read in frame from the first base.